These 28 T cell receptor beta chains share one sample of origin, sequenced in a study of Ad26.COV2.S vaccination and SARS-CoV-2 variants listed by TCRdb under 2021. Libraries were made using the immunoSEQ multiplex PCR assay. The table was pulled from immuneACCESS by TCRdb, which kept in-frame rearrangements only. Such tables lose some clones; where checked, under half of the loss comes from unresolved V genes, and the rest has no known cause. Across this sample there are 300,000 to 400,000 clones, with roughly nine tenths seen only once. The ten biggest clones cover 4.5% to 7% of the sample. The intended sense of this specimen's treatment or condition label: 19 received Ad26.COV2.S at low or high dose, single or two shots; roughly 5 received placebo; per-sample allocation not given. Repertoires of vaccine and placebo recipients were sequenced from samples collected on day 63 after the first injection.

This sample comprised peripheral blood, obtained in a trial of Ad26.COV2.S vaccine versus placebo. The receptors originated from a person between 18 and 65 years old who received the Ad26.COV2.S COVID-19 vaccine or a placebo.

V and J are TRBV4-3 and TRBJ1-4, with D unclear. CDR1 is LGHNA, CDR2 YSLEER, per germline. The CDR3 has 15 residues. V dropped 1 base and J dropped 4 bases, with 10 bases sitting between them. CDR3 in amino acids: CASSQVDRDNEKLFF. The CDR3 coding sequence is TGCGCCAGCAGCCAAGTGGACCGAGATAATGAAAAACTGTTTTTT.

J is TRBJ2-1 and V is TRBV29-1; D gene unclear. V was shortened by 1 base and J by 7 bases, with 5 bases between the two germline ends. The CDR3 totals 11 residues. The germline gives CDR1 SQVTM, CDR2 ANQGSEA. The CDR3, as DNA: TGCAGCGTTGAAGTTTCGAATGAGCAGTTCTTC. Translation gives CSVEVSNEQFF.

V and J are TRBV7-2 and TRBJ2-7; perhaps TRBD1 as D (5 bases). CDR1 is SGHTA and CDR2 is FQGNSA in the germline V gene. Trimming cost V 5 bases and J 4 bases, with 9 bases left between them. CDR3 length equals 12 residues. CDR3 protein: CASSAQGYEQYF. CDR3 sequence (DNA): TGTGCCAGCAGCGCCCAGGGTTACGAGCAGTACTTC. Looking up the rest from reference TRBV7-2 and TRBJ2-7 gives the full variable domain: GAGVSQSPSNKVTEKGKDVELRCDPISGHTALYWYRQSLGQGLEFLIYFQGNSAPDKSGLPSDRFSAERTGGSVSTLTIQRTQQEDSAVYLCASSAQGYEQYFGPGTRLTVT.

CDR3 nucleotide sequence: TGTGCCAGCAGTGTTAGACAGGGGGCTGTCGAGCAGTACGTC. Translated, it gives CASSVRQGAVEQYV. The chain joins TRBV27 to TRBJ2-7; 10 bases fit TRBD1. Losses at the gene ends were 5 bases for V and 6 bases for J; bases not matched to a gene: 7. The CDR3 contains 14 residues. Germline V gives CDR1 MNHEY, CDR2 SMNVEV (reference sequence).

This chain uses TRBV3-1 (or the pseudogene TRBV3-2) with TRBJ2-7, with 7 bases aligning to TRBD2. The V segment lost 4 bases and the J segment 4 bases; nucleotides outside the gene matches: 1. The CDR3 is 12 amino acids. Germline CDR1 reads LGHDT; CDR2 reads YNNKEL (reference sequence). The CDR3 region is CASSLGGYEQYV. CDR3 bases: TGTGCCAGCAGCCTGGGGGGGTACGAGCAGTACGTC.

V gene TRBV6-5 combines with J gene TRBJ1-2; 11 bases line up with TRBD1. Trimming took 6 bases from V and 4 from J; bases not matched to a gene: 4. There are 14 residues in the CDR3. CDR1 and CDR2 from the germline V gene are MNHEY and SVGAGI. CDR3 in amino acids: CASRRGQGGYGYTF. The CDR3 DNA reads TGTGCCAGCAGAAGGGGACAGGGGGGCTATGGCTACACCTTC.

The V call is TRBV24-1, the J call TRBJ1-4; D is perhaps TRBD1 (5 bases). CDR1 and CDR2 from the germline V gene are KGHDR and SFDVKD. The V end lost 11 bases, the J end lost 0 bases, and 18 bases lay between the germline ends. The CDR3 sequence is 16 residues long. CDR3 coding DNA: TGTGCCAGGGTTCGACAGTCTACTTCAACTAATGAAAAACTGTTTTTT. Translating it yields CARVRQSTSTNEKLFF.

The V gene is TRBV7-2, the J gene TRBJ2-2; TRBD1 is a possible D gene (6 bases). This CDR3 is built from 14 residues. Germline CDR1 and CDR2: SGHTA and FQGNSA. The V end was cut by 8 bases, the J end by 4 bases, with 14 bases between. CDR3 in DNA: TGTGCCAGCGGTTACAGGGACCGCACCGGGGAGCTGTTTTTT. Translating it yields CASGYRDRTGELFF.

Only one count was recorded for this clone. V usage is TRBV30 and J usage is TRBJ2-5; the D is unclear. The V and J ends lost 5 bases and 2 bases respectively, with 6 bases between them. Germline V gives CDR1 GTSNPN, CDR2 SVGIG (reference sequence). This CDR3 spans 11 amino acids. DNA of the CDR3: TGTGCCTGGGGAAGGCAAGAGACCCAGTACTTC. Amino acids: CAWGRQETQYF.

The chain combines TRBV5-4 with TRBJ2-7, with 7 bases that match TRBD1. The J segment lost 1 base and the V segment lost 0 bases, leaving 4 bases of the junction unmatched. Germline V lookup: CDR1 SGHNT, CDR2 YYREEE (reference sequence). The CDR3 is 15 residues long. CDR3 in amino acids: CASSLEGQESYEQYV. The CDR3 coding sequence is TGTGCCAGCAGCTTGGAAGGACAGGAATCCTACGAGCAGTACGTC.

V is TRBV2 and J is TRBJ2-1; perhaps TRBD2 as D (6 bases). The V and J ends lost 5 bases and 8 bases respectively, with 16 bases between them. Per germline, CDR1 SNHLY and CDR2 FYNNEI. The CDR3 consists of 14 residues. The CDR3 nucleotides read TGTGCCAGCAGTCTTTCGGGCTGGGAGGATGAGCAGTTCTTC. Its protein product is CASSLSGWEDEQFF.

J is TRBJ2-4 and V is TRBV30; 7 positions agree with TRBD1. Germline V lookup: CDR1 GTSNPN, CDR2 SVGIG (reference sequence). After removal of 2 bases from V and 4 bases from J, the junction contained 11 bases not matched to a gene. This CDR3 has 16 residues. CDR3 protein: CAWSKQGQSLKNIQYF. The CDR3 DNA reads as TGTGCCTGGAGTAAACAGGGGCAGTCATTGAAAAACATTCAGTACTTC.

The rearrangement joins TRBV7-9 to TRBJ2-7; D possibly corresponds to TRBD1 (6 bases). The V end lost 4 bases, the J end lost 2 bases, and 12 bases lay between the germline ends. In germline, CDR1 is SEHNR, CDR2 FQNEAQ (reference sequence). The CDR3 is made up of 14 amino acids. CDR3 coding DNA: TGTGCCAGCAGCTACGGACAGCAGACCTACGAGCAGTACGTC. It specifies CASSYGQQTYEQYV.

V is TRBV7-9 and J is TRBJ2-3; D is unresolved. The germline gives CDR1 SEHNR, CDR2 FQNEAQ (reference sequence). The CDR3 contains 13 residues. V gave up 4 bases and J gave up 9 bases, with 14 bases separating them. CDR3 residues: CASSSDAGSTQYF. The CDR3 coding sequence is TGTGCCAGCAGCTCCGACGCCGGATCAACGCAGTATTTT. The full variable domain, its missing parts supplied by reference TRBV7-9 and TRBJ2-3, is DTGVSQNPRHKITKRGQNVTFRCDPISEHNRLYWYRQTLGQGPEFLTYFQNEAQLEKSRLLSDRFSAERPKGSFSTLEIQRTEQGDSAMYLCASSSDAGSTQYFGPGTRLTVL.

The rearrangement links TRBV6-7 to TRBJ1-1, with 7 nucleotides matching TRBD1. TRBV6-7 is designated an ORF whose function remains uncertain. The junction had 10 bases not matched to a gene; V was cut back by 6 bases and J by 6 bases. CDR3 length: 14 amino acids. CDR3 sequence (DNA): TGTGCCAGCAGGAGAGGGGGCGCCTATCCTGAAGCTTTCTTT. Translating it yields CASRRGGAYPEAFF.

The genes are TRBV5-6 and TRBJ1-6, with TRBD1 matching over 8 bases. The V and J ends lost 2 bases and 7 bases, in that order; junction bases with no gene match: 2. The CDR3 is 14 amino acids. The germline V gene encodes CDR1 SGHDT and CDR2 YYEEEE. CDR3 sequence: CASSLQGDNSPLHF. For the CDR3, the DNA is TGTGCCAGCAGCTTACAGGGGGACAATTCACCCCTCCACTTT.

The chain links TRBV7-8 to TRBJ1-1; D gene uncertain. Germline assignment: CDR1 SGHVS and CDR2 FQNEAQ. V lost 0 bases and J lost 6, with 8 bases in between. The CDR3 is made up of 13 amino acids. DNA of the CDR3: TGTGCCAGCAGCTTAGCTTTGGGCGCTGAAGCTTTCTTT. Translating it yields CASSLALGAEAFF.

The rearrangement joins TRBV25-1 to TRBJ2-2, with a weak D call TRBD2 (6 bases). V was pared by 2 bases and J by 4 bases, with 14 bases between. This CDR3 is built from 16 residues. The germline CDR1 and CDR2 sequences are MGHDK and SYGVNS. CDR3 amino acids: CASSEVLGGSTGELFF. As DNA, the CDR3 is TGTGCCAGCAGTGAAGTCTTGGGGGGTAGCACCGGGGAGCTGTTTTTT.

V usage is TRBV9 and J usage is TRBJ2-3; 10 positions agree with TRBD2. This CDR3 contains 16 residues. Trimming cost V 2 bases and J 3 bases; bases outside gene matches: 6. CDR1 is SGDLS, CDR2 YYNGEE, per germline. Here the CDR3 DNA reads TGTGCCAGCAGCGTTTTCAGCGGGGGGGCGACAGATACGCAGTATTTT. Its protein is CASSVFSGGATDTQYF.

The chain has TRBV28 and TRBJ1-1, with TRBD1 matching over 8 bases. The CDR3 is 15 residues long. The germline V gene has CDR1 MDHEN and CDR2 SYDVKM. Losses at the gene ends were 3 bases for V and 8 bases for J; bases not matched to a gene: 11. The CDR3 bases are TGTGCCAGCAGTTTCACGCAGGGGGCGGGATACGAAGCTTTCTTT. Residues: CASSFTQGAGYEAFF.

This chain joins TRBV7-9 and TRBJ1-2; D remains ambiguous. CDR3 length: 13 residues. CDR1 and CDR2 (germline): SEHNR, FQNEAQ (reference sequence). V was pared by 6 bases and J by 7 bases, with 15 bases between. CDR3 amino acids: CASRKDWSGGYTF. The CDR3 region has the DNA TGTGCCAGCAGGAAGGACTGGAGCGGTGGCTACACCTTC.

This clone was seen only once. The chain couples TRBV28 to TRBJ1-1, with D unclear. CDR1 is MDHEN, CDR2 SYDVKM, per germline. V was clipped by 0 bases and J by 0 bases, with 11 bases between them. The CDR3 totals 16 residues. This CDR3 is CASSLWSGSMNTEAFF. CDR3 in DNA: TGTGCCAGCAGTTTATGGTCGGGGTCCATGAACACTGAAGCTTTCTTT.

CDR3 residues: CASSLKGAVGQGEKLFF. CDR3 DNA sequence: TGTGCCAGCAGCTTAAAGGGGGCCGTAGGACAGGGTGAAAAACTGTTTTTT. The gene calls are TRBV7-2 and TRBJ1-4, with 8 bases identical to TRBD1. Germline loops: CDR1 SGHTA, CDR2 FQGNSA. This CDR3 region has 17 residues. The V gene end was trimmed by 2 bases and the J gene end by 7 bases; junction bases not matched to a gene: 12.

J is TRBJ1-4 and V is TRBV7-2, with 7 bases identical to TRBD1. Germline V gives CDR1 SGHTA, CDR2 FQGNSA. With 3 bases clipped from V and 6 bases from J, the junction kept 10 bases outside the gene matches. The CDR3 consists of 16 residues. The CDR3 coding sequence is TGTGCCAGCAGCTTGGGGACAGCTTTGTGGGATGAAAAACTGTTTTTT. Amino acids: CASSLGTALWDEKLFF.

The chain combines TRBV19 with TRBJ2-2; D is undetermined. Trimming pared 8 bases from V and 4 bases from J, leaving 5 bases between. Germline-derived CDR1 and CDR2 are LNHDA and SQIVND (reference sequence). CDR3 length: 11 amino acids. This CDR3 reads CASHITGELFF. The CDR3 DNA reads TGTGCCAGTCACATCACCGGGGAGCTGTTTTTT. Filled out from reference TRBV19 and TRBJ2-2, the complete variable domain reads DGGITQSPKYLFRKEGQNVTLSCEQNLNHDAMYWYRQDPGQGLRLIYYSQIVNDFQKGDIAEGYSVSREKKESFPLTVTSAQKNPTAFYLCASHITGELFFGEGSRLTVL.

This clone was detected only once. The CDR3 DNA sequence: TGTGCCACCAGCCGTCCGACGGTAGCTAACTATGGCTACACCTTC. Translated: CATSRPTVANYGYTF. V gene TRBV15 combines with J gene TRBJ1-2; D is undetermined. Trimming took off 5 bases at V and 0 bases at J, with 13 bases between the two ends. The CDR3 length is 15 residues. Germline CDR1 reads LNHNV; CDR2 reads YYDKDF (reference sequence).

The table lists this clone with a few counts. In nucleotides, the CDR3 is TGCAGCGTTGAGCGGCCAGAAGCTAACTATGGCTACACCTTC. It is translated as CSVERPEANYGYTF. The V call is TRBV29-1, the J call TRBJ1-2; D remains unclear. This CDR3 contains 14 residues. The germline CDR1 and CDR2 sequences are SQVTM and ANQGSEA. With 3 bases removed from V and 0 bases from J, the gap between germline ends came to 11 bases.

The CDR3 reads CASDAGGAYQPQHF. In DNA, the CDR3 is TGTGCCAGCGATGCGGGGGGCGCGTATCAGCCCCAGCATTTT. The rearrangement links TRBV28 to TRBJ1-5, with D maybe TRBD1 (6 bases). Per germline, CDR1 MDHEN and CDR2 SYDVKM. Trimming shortened V by 8 bases and J by 5 bases, and 16 bases separated the two germline ends. This CDR3 region has 14 residues.